There are a few counts of the clone carrying this T cell receptor beta chain. The antigen remains unidentified. Construction of the TCR beta libraries employed iRepertoire HTBI primers in conjunction with Arm-PCR of CDR3 regions. A single record per CDR3 protein comes from TCRdb applying MiXCR to the multiplex PCR reads. The table has 450,000 to 650,000 distinct CDR3 sequences, about 16% seen once. This sample is part of a study of regulatory T cells in long-lasting Graves disease. The overall study: Recently diagnosed Graves' patients had received antithyroid drugs for under 3 months. General study findings and limits: Shared public clonotypes totalled about 2,800 in persistent patients, compared with approximately 970 in new patients.

V trimming: 4 bases; J trimming: 2 bases; junction bases outside the gene matches: 7. The germline V gene encodes CDR1 SGDLS and CDR2 YYNGEE. The length of the CDR3 is 15 residues. Sample time point: newly diagnosed GD, antithyroid drugs for less than 3 months. PBMCs were the source of the RNA used for TCR sequencing. A volume of approximately 10 milliliters of peripheral blood was collected in EDTA tubes. These sequences were also reported in another study, on T cells in Graves' hyperthyroidism and ophthalmopathy. That work adds: Diagnoses rested on clinical symptoms, serum thyroxine and TRAb, thyroid ultrasound and orbital computed tomography.

The receptor was derived from a middle-aged woman with Graves disease. The rearrangement uses TRBV9 and TRBJ2-5; 8 positions agree with TRBD2. The sequences come from peripheral blood mononuclear cells (PBMCs), collected at new diagnosis, from a patient treated with antithyroid drugs. In nucleotides, the CDR3 is TGTGCCAGCAGCCCCCCCGGGGGGGGGCAAGAGACCCAGTACTTC. Translation: CASSPPGGGQETQYF.